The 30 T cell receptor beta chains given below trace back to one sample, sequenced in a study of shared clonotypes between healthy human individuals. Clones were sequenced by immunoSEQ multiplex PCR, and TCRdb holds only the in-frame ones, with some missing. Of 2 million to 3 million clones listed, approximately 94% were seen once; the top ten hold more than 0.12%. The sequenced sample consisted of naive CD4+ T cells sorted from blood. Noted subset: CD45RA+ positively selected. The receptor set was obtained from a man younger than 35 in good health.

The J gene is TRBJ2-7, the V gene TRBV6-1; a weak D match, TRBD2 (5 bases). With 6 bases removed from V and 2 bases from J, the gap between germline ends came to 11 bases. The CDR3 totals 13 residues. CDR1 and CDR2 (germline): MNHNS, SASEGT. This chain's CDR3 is CASRLDLPYEQYF. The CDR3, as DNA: TGTGCCAGCAGACTAGACCTCCCCTACGAGCAGTACTTC.

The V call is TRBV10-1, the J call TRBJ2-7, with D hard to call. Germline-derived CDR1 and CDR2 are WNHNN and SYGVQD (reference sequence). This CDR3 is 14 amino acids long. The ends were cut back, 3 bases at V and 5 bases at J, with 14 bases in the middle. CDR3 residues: CASSESSRVNEQYF. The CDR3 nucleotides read TGCGCCAGCAGTGAATCGAGTAGGGTCAACGAGCAGTACTTC.

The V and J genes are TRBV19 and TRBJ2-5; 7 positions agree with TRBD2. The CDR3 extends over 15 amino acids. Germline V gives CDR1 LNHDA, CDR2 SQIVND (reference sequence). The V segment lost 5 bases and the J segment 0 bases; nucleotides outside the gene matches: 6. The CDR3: CASSSVGGYQETQYF. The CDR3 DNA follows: TGTGCCAGTAGTTCGGTGGGAGGGTACCAAGAGACCCAGTACTTC.

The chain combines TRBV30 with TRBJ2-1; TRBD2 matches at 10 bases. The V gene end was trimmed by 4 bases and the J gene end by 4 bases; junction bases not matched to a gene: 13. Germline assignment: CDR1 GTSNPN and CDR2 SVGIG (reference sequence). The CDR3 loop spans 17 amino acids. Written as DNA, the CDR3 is TGTGCCTGGACAGGGCCCGACCTAGCGGGGGCTTACAATGAGCAGTTCTTC. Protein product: CAWTGPDLAGAYNEQFF.

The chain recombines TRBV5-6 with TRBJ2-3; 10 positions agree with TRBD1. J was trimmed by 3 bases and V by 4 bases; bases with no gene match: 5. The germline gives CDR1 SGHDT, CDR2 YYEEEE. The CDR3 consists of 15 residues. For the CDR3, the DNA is TGTGCCAGCAGCACCCCGGGACAGGGGACAGATACGCAGTATTTT. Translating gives CASSTPGQGTDTQYF.

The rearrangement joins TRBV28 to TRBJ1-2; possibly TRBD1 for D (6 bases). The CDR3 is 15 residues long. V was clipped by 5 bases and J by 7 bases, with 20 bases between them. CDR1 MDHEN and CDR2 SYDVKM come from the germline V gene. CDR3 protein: CASSPESRGNRGYTF. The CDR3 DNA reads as TGTGCCAGCAGTCCCGAGTCTAGGGGGAATCGTGGCTACACCTTC.

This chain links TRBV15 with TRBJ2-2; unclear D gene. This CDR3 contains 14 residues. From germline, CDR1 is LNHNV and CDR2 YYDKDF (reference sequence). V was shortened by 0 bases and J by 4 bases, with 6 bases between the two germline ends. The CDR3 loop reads CATSRDMATGELFF. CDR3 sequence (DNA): TGTGCCACCAGCAGAGATATGGCCACCGGGGAGCTGTTTTTT.

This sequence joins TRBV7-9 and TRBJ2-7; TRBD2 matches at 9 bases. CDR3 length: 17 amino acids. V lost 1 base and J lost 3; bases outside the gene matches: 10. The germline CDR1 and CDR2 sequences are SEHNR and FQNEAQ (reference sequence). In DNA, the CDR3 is TGTGCCAGCAGCTTAGAACCCCTAGCGGGACCTCTCTACGAGCAGTACTTC. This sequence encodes CASSLEPLAGPLYEQYF.

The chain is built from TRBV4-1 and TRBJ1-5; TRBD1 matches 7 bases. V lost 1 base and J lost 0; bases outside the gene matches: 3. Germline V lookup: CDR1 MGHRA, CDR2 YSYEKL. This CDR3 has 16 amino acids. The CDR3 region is CASSQANRGSNQPQHF. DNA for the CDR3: TGCGCCAGCAGCCAAGCTAACAGGGGTAGCAATCAGCCCCAGCATTTT.

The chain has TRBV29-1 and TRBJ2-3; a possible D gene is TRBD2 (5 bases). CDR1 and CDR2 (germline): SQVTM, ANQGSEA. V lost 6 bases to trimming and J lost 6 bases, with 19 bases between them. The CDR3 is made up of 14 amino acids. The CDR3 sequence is CSVDFPQPGDTQYF. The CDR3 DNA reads TGCAGCGTGGACTTTCCCCAACCGGGGGATACGCAGTATTTT.

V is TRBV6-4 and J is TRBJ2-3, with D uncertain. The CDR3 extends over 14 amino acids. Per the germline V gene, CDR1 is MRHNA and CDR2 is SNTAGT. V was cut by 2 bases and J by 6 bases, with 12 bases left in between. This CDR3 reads CASSDRTANDTQYF. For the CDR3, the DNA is TGTGCCAGCAGTGACCGTACTGCGAATGATACGCAGTATTTT.

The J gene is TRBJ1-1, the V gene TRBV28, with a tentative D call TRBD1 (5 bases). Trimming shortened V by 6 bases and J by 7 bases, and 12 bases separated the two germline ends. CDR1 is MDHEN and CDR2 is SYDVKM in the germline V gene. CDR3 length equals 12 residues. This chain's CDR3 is CASRPPGGEAFF. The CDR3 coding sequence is TGTGCCAGCAGACCCCCCGGGGGTGAAGCTTTCTTT.

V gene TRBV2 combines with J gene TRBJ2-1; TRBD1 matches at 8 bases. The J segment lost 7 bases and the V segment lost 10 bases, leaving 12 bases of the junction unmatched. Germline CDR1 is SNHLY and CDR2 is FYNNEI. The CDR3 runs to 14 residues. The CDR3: CATVDRVVRNEQFF. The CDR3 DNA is TGTGCCACCGTGGACAGGGTAGTAAGAAATGAGCAGTTCTTC.

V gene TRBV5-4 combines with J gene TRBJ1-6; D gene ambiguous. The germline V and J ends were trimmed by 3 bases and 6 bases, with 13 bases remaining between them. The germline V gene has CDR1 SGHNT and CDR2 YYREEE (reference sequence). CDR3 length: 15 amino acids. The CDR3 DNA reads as TGTGCCAGCAGCTCAAGTGGGGTTTCTAATTCACCCCTCCACTTT. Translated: CASSSSGVSNSPLHF.

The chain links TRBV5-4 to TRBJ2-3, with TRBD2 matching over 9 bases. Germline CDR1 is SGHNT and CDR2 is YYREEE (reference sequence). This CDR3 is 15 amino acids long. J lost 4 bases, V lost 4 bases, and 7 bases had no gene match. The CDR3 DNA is TGTGCCAGCAGCCGGCGGGGGGGATCTGCAGATACGCAGTATTTT. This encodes CASSRRGGSADTQYF.

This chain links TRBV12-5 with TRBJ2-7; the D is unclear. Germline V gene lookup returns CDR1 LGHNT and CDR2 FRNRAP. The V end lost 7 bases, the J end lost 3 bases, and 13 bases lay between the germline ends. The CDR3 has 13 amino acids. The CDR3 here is CASAPDGGYEQYF. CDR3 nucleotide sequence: TGTGCTAGTGCCCCGGACGGCGGCTACGAGCAGTACTTC.

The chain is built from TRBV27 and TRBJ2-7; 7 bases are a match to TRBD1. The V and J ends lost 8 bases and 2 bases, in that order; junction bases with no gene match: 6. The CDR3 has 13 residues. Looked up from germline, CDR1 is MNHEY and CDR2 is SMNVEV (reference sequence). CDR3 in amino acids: CASVRQGTYEQYF. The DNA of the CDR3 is TGTGCCAGCGTCAGACAGGGCACCTACGAGCAGTACTTC.

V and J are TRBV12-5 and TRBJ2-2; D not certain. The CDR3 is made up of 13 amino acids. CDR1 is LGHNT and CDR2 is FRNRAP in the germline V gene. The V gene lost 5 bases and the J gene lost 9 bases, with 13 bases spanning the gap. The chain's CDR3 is CASGASSIRELFF. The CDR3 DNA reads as TGTGCTAGTGGTGCTTCTAGTATCCGGGAGCTGTTTTTT.

CDR3 residues: CASRDRQNTGELFF. The CDR3 nucleotides read TGTGCCAGCAGAGACCGACAGAACACCGGGGAGCTGTTTTTT. The gene calls are TRBV5-8 and TRBJ2-2; the D is unclear. Germline-derived CDR1 and CDR2 are SGHTS and YDEGEE. This CDR3 region has 14 residues. The germline V and J ends were trimmed by 5 bases and 1 base, with 9 bases remaining between them.

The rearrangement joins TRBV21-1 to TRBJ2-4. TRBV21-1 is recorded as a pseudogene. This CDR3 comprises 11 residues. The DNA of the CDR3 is TGTGCCAGCAGAATCCAAAACATTCAGTACTTC. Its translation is CASRIQNIQYF.

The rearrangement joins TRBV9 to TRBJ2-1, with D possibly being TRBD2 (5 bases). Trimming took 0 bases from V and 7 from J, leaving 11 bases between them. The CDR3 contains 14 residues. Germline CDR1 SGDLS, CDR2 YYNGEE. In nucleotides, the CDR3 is TGTGCCAGCAGCGTAGGCCGGAGGCGGAATGAGCAGTTCTTC. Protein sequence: CASSVGRRRNEQFF.

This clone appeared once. CDR3 loop: CASRDLAGAVTQYF. In DNA, the CDR3 is TGTGCCAGCAGGGATTTAGCGGGAGCGGTGACCCAGTACTTC. The chain employs TRBV6-5 and TRBJ2-5; 9 bases agree with TRBD2. Germline V gives CDR1 MNHEY, CDR2 SVGAGI. The J segment lost 7 bases and the V segment lost 6 bases, leaving 9 bases of the junction unmatched. The CDR3 is 14 residues long.

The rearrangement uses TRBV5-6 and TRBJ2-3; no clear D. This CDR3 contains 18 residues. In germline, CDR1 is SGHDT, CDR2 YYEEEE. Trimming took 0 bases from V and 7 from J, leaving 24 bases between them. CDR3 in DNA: TGTGCCAGCAGCTTGGCCACGGGCGGAGCTGTAGCACAGAATACGCAGTATTTT. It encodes CASSLATGGAVAQNTQYF.

The CDR3 here is CASSPLDGTDTQYF. CDR3 coding DNA: TGTGCCAGCTCACCCCTCGATGGCACAGATACGCAGTATTTT. The chain employs TRBV18 and TRBJ2-3; the D is unclear. V lost 3 bases and J lost 1, with 8 bases in between. The CDR3 spans 14 residues. The germline CDR1 and CDR2 sequences are KGHSH and LQKENI. Full variable domain (remainder filled in from reference TRBV18 and TRBJ2-3): NAGVMQNPRHLVRRRGQEARLRCSPMKGHSHVYWYRQLPEEGLKFMVYLQKENIIDESGMPKERFSAEFPKEGPSILRIQQVVRGDSAAYFCASSPLDGTDTQYFGPGTRLTVL.

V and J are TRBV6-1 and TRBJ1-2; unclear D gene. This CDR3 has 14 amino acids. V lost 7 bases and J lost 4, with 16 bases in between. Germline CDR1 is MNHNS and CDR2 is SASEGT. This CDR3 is CASTAEEGPYGYTF. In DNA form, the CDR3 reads TGTGCCAGCACCGCCGAGGAGGGCCCCTATGGCTACACCTTC.

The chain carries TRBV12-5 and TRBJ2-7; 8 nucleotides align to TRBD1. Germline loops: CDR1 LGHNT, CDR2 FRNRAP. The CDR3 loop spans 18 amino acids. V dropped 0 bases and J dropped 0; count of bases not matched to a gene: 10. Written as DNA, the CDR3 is TGTGCTAGTGGTTTGGTACTCTTAGGGACAGGAGGCTCCTACGAGCAGTACTTC. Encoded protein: CASGLVLLGTGGSYEQYF.

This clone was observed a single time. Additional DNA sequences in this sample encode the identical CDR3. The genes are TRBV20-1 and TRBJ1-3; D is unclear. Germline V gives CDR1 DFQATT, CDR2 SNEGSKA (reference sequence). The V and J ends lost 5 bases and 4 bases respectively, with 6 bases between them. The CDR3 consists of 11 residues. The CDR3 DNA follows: TGCAGTGCTCAGACAGGAAACACCATATATTTT. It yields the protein CSAQTGNTIYF.

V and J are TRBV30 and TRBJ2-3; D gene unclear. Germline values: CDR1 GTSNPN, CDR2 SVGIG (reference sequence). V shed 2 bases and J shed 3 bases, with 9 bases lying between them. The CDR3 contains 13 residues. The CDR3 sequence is CAWSRPVTDTQYF. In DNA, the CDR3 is TGTGCCTGGAGTCGACCTGTAACAGATACGCAGTATTTT.

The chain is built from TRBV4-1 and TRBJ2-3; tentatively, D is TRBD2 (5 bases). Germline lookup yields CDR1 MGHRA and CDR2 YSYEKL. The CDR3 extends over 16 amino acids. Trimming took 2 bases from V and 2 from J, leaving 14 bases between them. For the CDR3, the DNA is TGCGCCAGCAGCCAACGTACTAGTGGCTACACAGATACGCAGTATTTT. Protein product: CASSQRTSGYTDTQYF.

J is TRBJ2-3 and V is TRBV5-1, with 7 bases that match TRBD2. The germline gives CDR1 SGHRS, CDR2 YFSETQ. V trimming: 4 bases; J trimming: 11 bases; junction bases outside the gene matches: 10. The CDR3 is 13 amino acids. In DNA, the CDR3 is TGCGCCAGCAGCCGGGACTACACAACTTTGCAGTATTTT. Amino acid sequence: CASSRDYTTLQYF.